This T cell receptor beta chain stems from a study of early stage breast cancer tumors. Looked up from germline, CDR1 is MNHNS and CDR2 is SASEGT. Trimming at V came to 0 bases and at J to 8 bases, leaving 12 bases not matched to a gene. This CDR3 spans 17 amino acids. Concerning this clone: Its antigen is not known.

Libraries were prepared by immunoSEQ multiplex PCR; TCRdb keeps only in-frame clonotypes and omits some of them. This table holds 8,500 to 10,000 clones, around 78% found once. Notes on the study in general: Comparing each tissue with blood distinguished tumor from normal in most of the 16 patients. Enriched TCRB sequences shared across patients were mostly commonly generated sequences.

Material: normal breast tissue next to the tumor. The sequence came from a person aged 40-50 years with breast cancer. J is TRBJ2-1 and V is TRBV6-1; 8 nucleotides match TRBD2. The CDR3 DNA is TGTGCCAGCAGTGAAGCGATAATAAGCGGGAGAGGGTATGAGCAGTTCTTC. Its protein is CASSEAIISGRGYEQFF.